One and the same sample provided the 28 T cell receptor beta chains below, sequenced in a study of blood T cell repertoires in COVID-19. TCRdb's copy holds only in-frame clones and misses some; the assay was immunoSEQ multiplex PCR. Among roughly 80,000 clones listed, approximately 90% were seen once. What was sequenced was peripheral blood. All receptors derive from a human donor in a cohort sampled during active COVID-19.

V and J are TRBV5-1 and TRBJ1-2, with D possibly being TRBD1 (5 bases). CDR1 is SGHRS and CDR2 is YFSETQ in the germline V gene. This CDR3 is built from 15 residues. Trimming shortened V by 0 bases and J by 1 base, and 10 bases separated the two germline ends. The DNA of the CDR3 is TGCGCCAGCAGCTTGGCGGACATGGGTAACTATGGCTACACCTTC. It translates to CASSLADMGNYGYTF.

The rearrangement uses TRBV5-1 and TRBJ1-5; a possible D gene is TRBD1 (5 bases). Germline V CDR1 and CDR2: SGHRS, YFSETQ. Trimming took 0 bases from V and 5 from J, leaving 6 bases between them. This CDR3 contains 13 residues. The CDR3 spells CASSLEGYQPQHF. The CDR3 nucleotides are TGCGCCAGCAGCTTGGAGGGGTATCAGCCCCAGCATTTT.

The chain links TRBV5-1 to TRBJ2-3, with D possibly TRBD1 on 6 matching bases. V lost 7 bases to trimming and J lost 3 bases, with 18 bases between them. The length of the CDR3 is 15 residues. Germline V gene sequence: CDR1 SGHRS, CDR2 YFSETQ. CDR3 nucleotides: TGCGCCAGCTACCCACCGGACAGAAGGACAGATACGCAGTATTTT. This encodes CASYPPDRRTDTQYF.

The chain couples TRBV4-1 to TRBJ2-3; D remains ambiguous. The CDR3 extends over 16 amino acids. With 0 bases removed from V and 2 bases from J, the gap between germline ends came to 12 bases. Looked up from germline, CDR1 is MGHRA and CDR2 is YSYEKL. The CDR3, as DNA: TGCGCCAGCAGCCAAGAGGCGTGGAGCGTCACAGATACGCAGTATTTT. It translates to CASSQEAWSVTDTQYF.

The chain joins TRBV5-4 to TRBJ2-1, with TRBD2 matching over 8 bases. The germline V gene encodes CDR1 SGHNT and CDR2 YYREEE (reference sequence). The CDR3 sequence is 16 residues long. V gave up 4 bases and J gave up 2 bases; unmatched junction bases: 8. The CDR3 bases are TGTGCCAGCAGCACCAGGACTAGCAAGGCCTACAATGAGCAGTTCTTC. It yields the protein CASSTRTSKAYNEQFF.

The chain has TRBV7-2 and TRBJ2-7; no firm D call. The CDR3 is made up of 11 amino acids. The germline V gene encodes CDR1 SGHTA and CDR2 FQGNSA. Trimming took 1 base from V and 6 from J, leaving 4 bases between them. The CDR3 bases are TGTGCCAGCAGCTTAGATCTCGAGCAGTACTTC. Protein: CASSLDLEQYF.

V usage is TRBV5-1 and J usage is TRBJ2-1, with 11 bases identical to TRBD1. The CDR3 is made up of 18 amino acids. V dropped 5 bases and J dropped 4; count of bases not matched to a gene: 14. Per germline, CDR1 SGHRS and CDR2 YFSETQ. The CDR3 protein is CASSVSPGGTGGYNEQFF. The CDR3 region has the DNA TGCGCCAGCAGTGTCTCTCCAGGAGGGACAGGGGGGTACAATGAGCAGTTCTTC.

V usage is TRBV7-8 and J usage is TRBJ1-1; 9 bases map to TRBD1. The length of the CDR3 is 14 residues. The germline gives CDR1 SGHVS, CDR2 FQNEAQ. The V gene end was trimmed by 4 bases and the J gene end by 10 bases; junction bases not matched to a gene: 10. The CDR3 here is CASSSGTGFTPAFF. The CDR3 DNA is TGTGCCAGCAGCTCTGGGACAGGGTTCACCCCAGCTTTCTTT.

The genes are TRBV7-9 and TRBJ2-2, with 11 bases that match TRBD2. The CDR3 runs 15 residues. Losses at the gene ends were 5 bases for V and 6 bases for J; bases not matched to a gene: 5. Germline V lookup: CDR1 SEHNR, CDR2 FQNEAQ (reference sequence). The CDR3 coding sequence is TGTGCCAGCAGCGGGAGTAGCGGGAGGGCCGGGGAGCTGTTTTTT. Amino acid sequence: CASSGSSGRAGELFF.

On this clone: One end of the junction does not line up with germline, which may come from a read error. The chain carries TRBV2 and TRBJ1-4, with a possible D match to TRBD1 (5 bases). This CDR3 has 12 residues. Germline V gene lookup returns CDR1 SNHLY and CDR2 FYNNEI. CDR3 residues: CASTDSRARKAF. Here the CDR3 DNA reads TGTGCCAGCACCGATTCCAGGGCAAGAAAGGCTTTT.

V gene TRBV5-1 combines with J gene TRBJ2-5, with D possibly matching TRBD1 (5 bases). The germline V and J ends were trimmed by 0 bases and 1 base, with 7 bases remaining between them. CDR1 and CDR2 (germline): SGHRS, YFSETQ. This CDR3 is 14 amino acids long. The CDR3 sequence: CASSLGQTQETQYF. The CDR3, as DNA: TGCGCCAGCAGCTTGGGACAGACCCAAGAGACCCAGTACTTC.

The J gene is TRBJ1-1, the V gene TRBV7-9; TRBD1 matches at 8 bases. With 0 bases clipped from V and 0 bases from J, the junction kept 6 bases outside the gene matches. CDR1 SEHNR and CDR2 FQNEAQ come from the germline V gene (reference sequence). CDR3 length: 17 amino acids. DNA for the CDR3: TGTGCCAGCAGCTTAGCGGGGACAGGAAAGATGAACACTGAAGCTTTCTTT. Its translation: CASSLAGTGKMNTEAFF.

There are a few counts of this clone. V usage is TRBV27 and J usage is TRBJ2-1; 8 bases agree with TRBD1. This CDR3 spans 14 amino acids. Germline CDR1 and CDR2: MNHEY and SMNVEV (reference sequence). J was trimmed by 5 bases and V by 5 bases; bases with no gene match: 5. CDR3 region: CASSPGQGHNEQFF. CDR3 nucleotides: TGTGCCAGCAGTCCCGGACAGGGCCACAATGAGCAGTTCTTC.

The chain links TRBV5-4 to TRBJ2-1, with 8 bases fitting TRBD1. This CDR3 has 14 residues. With 1 base clipped from V and 7 bases from J, the junction kept 4 bases outside the gene matches. From germline, CDR1 is SGHNT and CDR2 YYREEE (reference sequence). The CDR3 nucleotides are TGTGCCAGCAGCTTGCGGACAGGGAGGAATGAGCAGTTCTTC. It specifies CASSLRTGRNEQFF. Variable domain in full (rest from reference TRBV5-4 and TRBJ2-1): ETGVTQSPTHLIKTRGQQVTLRCSSQSGHNTVSWYQQALGQGPQFIFQYYREEENGRGNFPPRFSGLQFPNYSSELNVNALELDDSALYLCASSLRTGRNEQFFGPGTRLTVL.

The chain joins TRBV5-1 to TRBJ2-1; D possibly corresponds to TRBD2 (5 bases). Germline lookup yields CDR1 SGHRS and CDR2 YFSETQ. The V end lost 0 bases, the J end lost 6 bases, and 13 bases lay between the germline ends. CDR3 size: 15 residues. The CDR3 loop reads CASSLGGQQSNEQFF. As DNA, the CDR3 is TGCGCCAGCAGCTTGGGAGGGCAACAGAGCAATGAGCAGTTCTTC.

This chain connects TRBV7-2 to TRBJ2-3; 8 bases align to TRBD1. This CDR3 region has 17 residues. After removal of 0 bases from V and 1 base from J, the junction contained 6 bases not matched to a gene. Germline lookup yields CDR1 SGHTA and CDR2 FQGNSA. The CDR3 reads CASSLAAGQGRTDTQYF. In DNA, the CDR3 is TGTGCCAGCAGCTTAGCGGCCGGACAGGGTCGCACAGATACGCAGTATTTT.

This chain uses TRBV18 with TRBJ2-7; 11 bases agree with TRBD1. The V segment lost 3 bases and the J segment 5 bases; nucleotides outside the gene matches: 6. Germline CDR1 KGHSH, CDR2 LQKENI. The length of the CDR3 is 15 residues. CDR3: CASSPLGQGDHEQYF. CDR3 in DNA: TGTGCCAGCTCACCCTTGGGACAGGGGGACCACGAGCAGTACTTC.

This clone was seen more than once but under ten times. The CDR3 here is CASSDATGEGPQHF. DNA of the CDR3: TGTGCCAGCAGTGATGCGACAGGGGAAGGGCCCCAGCATTTT. The chain joins TRBV6-1 to TRBJ1-5; 8 positions match TRBD1. The CDR3 totals 14 residues. CDR1 is MNHNS and CDR2 is SASEGT in the germline V gene. The trim removed 3 bases at V and 9 bases at J, leaving 7 bases unmatched.

The chain recombines TRBV29-1 with TRBJ2-3; 9 positions match TRBD1. The V and J ends lost 6 bases and 6 bases, in that order; junction bases with no gene match: 1. The CDR3 is made up of 11 amino acids. CDR1 and CDR2 (germline): SQVTM, ANQGSEA. The CDR3 DNA sequence: TGCAGCGTAGGGACAGGGGATACGCAGTATTTT. Translated, it gives CSVGTGDTQYF.

The chain carries TRBV10-3 and TRBJ1-1; D is undetermined. V was pared by 10 bases and J by 7 bases, with 16 bases between. Germline CDR1 is ENHRY and CDR2 is SYGVKD. This CDR3 is 12 amino acids long. The CDR3: CATSVRDFEAFF. In nucleotides, the CDR3 is TGTGCCACCTCGGTGAGGGATTTTGAAGCTTTCTTT.

The chain uses TRBV7-3 and TRBJ2-7; D remains unclear. The CDR3 runs to 15 residues. V lost 5 bases and J 6 bases, leaving 20 bases between the germline ends. Germline V gene lookup returns CDR1 SGHTA and CDR2 FQGTGA. CDR3 region: CASSPRWSLRSEQYF. DNA of the CDR3: TGTGCCAGCAGCCCAAGGTGGTCGTTGAGGAGCGAGCAGTACTTC. The complete variable domain, with remaining parts taken from reference TRBV7-3 and TRBJ2-7, reads GAGVSQTPSNKVTEKGKYVELRCDPISGHTALYWYRQSLGQGPEFLIYFQGTGAADDSGLPNDRFFAVRPEGSVSTLKIQRTERGDSAVYLCASSPRWSLRSEQYFGPGTRLTVT.

CDR3: CASSEPRWGQGNNEQFF. The CDR3, as DNA: TGTGCCAGCAGTGAACCGCGTTGGGGACAGGGCAACAATGAGCAGTTCTTC. This chain connects TRBV6-1 to TRBJ2-1; TRBD1 matches at 9 bases. Trimming cost V 2 bases and J 5 bases; bases outside gene matches: 10. The CDR3 consists of 17 residues. CDR1 and CDR2 (germline): MNHNS, SASEGT.

V usage is TRBV21-1 and J usage is TRBJ1-5; the table's D call of TRBD1 was not tested on the DNA. TRBV21-1 is flagged as a pseudogene. This CDR3 is built from 17 residues. CDR3 nucleotides: TGTGCCAGCAGGGGGGGACAGGGAGTCAATGGCAATCAGCCCCAGCATTTT. It translates to CASRGGQGVNGNQPQHF.

This chain links TRBV5-1 with TRBJ1-2; 11 bases align to TRBD1. The CDR3 is 15 amino acids. The V and J ends lost 4 bases and 3 bases, in that order; junction bases with no gene match: 5. Germline V gene data show CDR1 as SGHRS and CDR2 as YFSETQ. The CDR3 region is CASSRRDRGDYGYTF. DNA of the CDR3: TGCGCCAGCAGCCGGAGGGACAGGGGGGACTATGGCTACACCTTC.

This clone has a single count. The chain links TRBV2 to TRBJ2-1; 7 bases map to TRBD2. After removal of 4 bases from V and 9 bases from J, the junction contained 6 bases not matched to a gene. The CDR3 runs 13 residues. CDR1 and CDR2 from the germline V gene are SNHLY and FYNNEI. The CDR3 sequence: CASSGLASGEQFF. The DNA for the CDR3 is TGTGCCAGCAGTGGACTAGCTAGCGGTGAGCAGTTCTTC.

The chain is built from TRBV7-9 and TRBJ2-1, with 7 bases matching TRBD2. CDR1 and CDR2 from the germline V gene are SEHNR and FQNEAQ (reference sequence). V lost 5 bases, J lost 9 bases, and 16 bases stayed unmatched. CDR3 length: 16 amino acids. The CDR3 nucleotides are TGTGCCAGCAGCCAAGGACTAGGCGTTAGAGTCGGTGAGCAGTTCTTC. It yields the protein CASSQGLGVRVGEQFF.

V gene TRBV7-9 combines with J gene TRBJ2-7, with D perhaps TRBD1 (5 bases). Germline lookup yields CDR1 SEHNR and CDR2 FQNEAQ (reference sequence). This CDR3 has 15 amino acids. The V gene lost 7 bases and the J gene lost 1 base, with 17 bases spanning the gap. The CDR3: CASTRGQGESYEQYF. CDR3 sequence (DNA): TGTGCCAGCACCCGTGGGCAGGGCGAGTCCTACGAGCAGTACTTC. The variable domain in full, with the rest retrieved from reference TRBV7-9 and TRBJ2-7, is DTGVSQNPRHKITKRGQNVTFRCDPISEHNRLYWYRQTLGQGPEFLTYFQNEAQLEKSRLLSDRFSAERPKGSFSTLEIQRTEQGDSAMYLCASTRGQGESYEQYFGPGTRLTVT.

This clone was observed a single time. The chain links TRBV5-1 to TRBJ2-1; TRBD2 matches at 11 bases. Trimming took 8 bases from V and 7 from J; bases not matched to a gene: 14. Germline-derived CDR1 and CDR2 are SGHRS and YFSETQ. The CDR3 has 16 residues. CDR3 sequence (DNA): TGCGCCAGTCAATTTTTTAGCGGGAGGGCAGGGAATGAGCAGTTCTTC. Its translation is CASQFFSGRAGNEQFF.